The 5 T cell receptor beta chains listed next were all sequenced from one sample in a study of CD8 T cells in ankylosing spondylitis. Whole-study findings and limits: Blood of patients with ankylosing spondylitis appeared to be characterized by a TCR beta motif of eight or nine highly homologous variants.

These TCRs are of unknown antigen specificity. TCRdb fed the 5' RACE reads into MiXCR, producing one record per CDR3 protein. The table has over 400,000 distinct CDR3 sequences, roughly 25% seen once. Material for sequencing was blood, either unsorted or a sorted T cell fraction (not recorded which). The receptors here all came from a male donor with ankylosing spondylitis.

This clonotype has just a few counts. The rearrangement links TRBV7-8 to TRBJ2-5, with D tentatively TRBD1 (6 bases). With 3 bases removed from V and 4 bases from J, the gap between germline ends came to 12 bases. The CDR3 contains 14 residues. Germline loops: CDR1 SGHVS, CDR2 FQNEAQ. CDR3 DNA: TGTGCCAGCAGCTTCGTCAGGGGCGGAGAGACCCAGTACTTC. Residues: CASSFVRGGETQYF.

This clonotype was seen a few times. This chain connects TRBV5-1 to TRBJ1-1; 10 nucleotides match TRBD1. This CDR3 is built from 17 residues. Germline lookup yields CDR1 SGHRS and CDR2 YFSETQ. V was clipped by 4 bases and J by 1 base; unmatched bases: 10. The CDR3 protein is CASSQSRDRGRNTEAFF. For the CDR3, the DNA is TGCGCCAGCAGCCAGTCCCGGGACAGGGGAAGGAACACTGAAGCTTTCTTT.

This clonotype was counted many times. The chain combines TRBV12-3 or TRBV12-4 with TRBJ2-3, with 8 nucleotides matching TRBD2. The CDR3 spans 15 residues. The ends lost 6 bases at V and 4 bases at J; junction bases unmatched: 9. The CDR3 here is CASSLSGSVADTQYF. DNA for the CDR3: TGTGCCAGCAGCCTAAGCGGGAGTGTCGCAGATACGCAGTATTTT.

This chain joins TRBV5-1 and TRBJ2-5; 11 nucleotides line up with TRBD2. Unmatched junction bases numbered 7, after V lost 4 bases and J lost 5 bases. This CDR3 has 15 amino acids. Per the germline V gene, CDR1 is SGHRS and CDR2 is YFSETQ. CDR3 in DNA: TGCGCCAGCAGCCCAACGACTAGCGGGGTGGAGACCCAGTACTTC. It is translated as CASSPTTSGVETQYF.

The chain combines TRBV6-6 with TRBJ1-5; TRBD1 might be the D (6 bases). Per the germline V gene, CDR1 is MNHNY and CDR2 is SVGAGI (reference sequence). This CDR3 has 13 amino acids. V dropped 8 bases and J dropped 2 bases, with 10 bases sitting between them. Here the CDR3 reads CASSGQRNQPQHF. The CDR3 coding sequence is TGTGCCAGCTCCGGACAGCGCAATCAGCCCCAGCATTTT.